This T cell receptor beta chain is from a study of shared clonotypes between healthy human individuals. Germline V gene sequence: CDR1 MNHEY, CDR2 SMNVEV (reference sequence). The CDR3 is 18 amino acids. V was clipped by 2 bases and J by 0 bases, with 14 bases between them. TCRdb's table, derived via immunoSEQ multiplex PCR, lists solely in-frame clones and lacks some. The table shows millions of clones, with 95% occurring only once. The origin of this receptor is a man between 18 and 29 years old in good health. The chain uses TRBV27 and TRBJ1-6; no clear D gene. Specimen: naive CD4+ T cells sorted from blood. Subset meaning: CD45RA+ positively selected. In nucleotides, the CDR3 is TGTGCCAGCAGTTTAGCGAGACAAGGCTTCTCCTATAATTCACCCCTCCACTTT. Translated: CASSLARQGFSYNSPLHF.